Reported below is one T cell receptor (beta chain). This CDR3 comprises 13 residues. This entry belongs to a study of blood T cell repertoires in COVID-19. Ages ranged from roughly 18 to 95 years, with residence in approximately 25 US areas. Original methodology: Using reference gene primer amplification, nucleated cell counts were estimated. Clones were read by immunoSEQ multiplex PCR, and TCRdb kept only the in-frame ones, dropping some. Clone size and V and J calls were adopted from that table, with D and trimming inferred from the DNA. The sample records some 200,000 clones, 75% to 85% being singletons.

The source material was PBMCs or T cells enriched from blood (not recorded which). The chain couples TRBV12-2 to TRBJ1-4; the tabulated D call, TRBD1, remains unverified against the DNA. TRBV12-2 corresponds to a pseudogene. The receptor was isolated from a woman aged 40 to 55 with acute COVID-19. In DNA form, the CDR3 reads TGTGCAAGTCGCTTCAGGGATCCCGAAAAACTGTTTTTT. Translating it yields CASRFRDPEKLFF.